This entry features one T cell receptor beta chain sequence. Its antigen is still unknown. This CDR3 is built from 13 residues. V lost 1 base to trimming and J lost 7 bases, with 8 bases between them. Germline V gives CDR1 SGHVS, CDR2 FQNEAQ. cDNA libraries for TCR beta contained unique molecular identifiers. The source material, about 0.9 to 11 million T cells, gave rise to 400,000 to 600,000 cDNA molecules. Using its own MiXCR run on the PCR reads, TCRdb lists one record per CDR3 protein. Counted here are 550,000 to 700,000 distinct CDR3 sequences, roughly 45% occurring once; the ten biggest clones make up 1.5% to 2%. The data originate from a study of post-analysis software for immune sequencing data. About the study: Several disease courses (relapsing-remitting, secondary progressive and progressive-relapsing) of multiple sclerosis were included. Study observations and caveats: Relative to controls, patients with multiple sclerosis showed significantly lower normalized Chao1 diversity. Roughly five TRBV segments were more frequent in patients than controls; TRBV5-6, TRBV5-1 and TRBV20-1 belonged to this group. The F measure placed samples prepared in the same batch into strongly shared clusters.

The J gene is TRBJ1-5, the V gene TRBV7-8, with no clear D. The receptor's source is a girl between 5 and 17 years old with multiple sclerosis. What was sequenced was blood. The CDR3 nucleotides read TGTGCCAGCAGCTTAGGGTCTGAACAGCCCCAGCATTTT. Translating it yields CASSLGSEQPQHF.